Each of the 15 T cell receptor beta chains below was sequenced from the same sample in a study of Graves' ophthalmopathy and Graves' hyperthyroidism. The sequenced template was RNA, covering the TCR beta CDR3 region. HTBI primers were employed in first-round RT-PCR, then a second-round multiplex PCR followed. Via MiXCR, TCRdb re-called the multiplex PCR reads, giving one row per CDR3 protein. The sample includes under 250,000 distinct CDR3 sequences, roughly 21% of them seen just once. Sequencing was carried out using peripheral blood. Source of these receptors: a woman between 50 and 59 years old with Graves' ophthalmopathy.

This clonotype was picked up many times. The J gene is TRBJ1-5, the V gene TRBV6-1, with D tentatively TRBD1 (6 bases). There are 14 residues in the CDR3. Germline loops: CDR1 MNHNS, CDR2 SASEGT. With 6 bases removed from V and 5 bases from J, the gap between germline ends came to 14 bases. The CDR3 DNA sequence: TGTGCCAGCAGCCTGGGGACAACGGATCAGCCCCAGCATTTT. Translated, it gives CASSLGTTDQPQHF.

This clonotype was observed at least ten times. The junction and the germline gene differ at one end; a read error may be behind it. The rearrangement links TRBV20-1 to TRBJ1-5, with TRBD1 as a possible D gene (6 bases). The CDR3 contains 14 residues. Germline V lookup: CDR1 DFQATT, CDR2 SNEGSKA (reference sequence). CDR3 residues: CSAYRRGGDQPQHF. In nucleotides, the CDR3 is TGCAGTGCTTACAGGAGGGGGGGGGATCAACCCCAGCATTTT.

In its sample, this clonotype was seen many times. V usage is TRBV29-1 and J usage is TRBJ2-5; 8 nucleotides align to TRBD1. The length of the CDR3 is 13 residues. V shed 3 bases, J shed 5 bases, and the junction held 5 bases outside the gene matches. Germline values: CDR1 SQVTM, CDR2 ANQGSEA. Here the CDR3 reads CSVEAGGSETQYF. CDR3 DNA sequence: TGCAGCGTTGAGGCAGGGGGCTCGGAGACCCAGTACTTC.

In this sample, this clonotype turned up a few times. Here the CDR3 reads CASSLRLATGVLYEQYF. CDR3 sequence (DNA): TGTGCCAGCAGTCTCCGGCTAGCTACGGGGGTACTCTACGAGCAGTACTTC. The J gene is TRBJ2-7, the V gene TRBV27; D possibly corresponds to TRBD2 (6 bases). The germline gives CDR1 MNHEY, CDR2 SMNVEV (reference sequence). The CDR3 is 17 amino acids. The V end was cut by 5 bases, the J end by 3 bases, with 23 bases between.

The table lists this clonotype with many counts. Given the absence of the conserved phenylalanine or tryptophan at the CDR3 end, a read error is likely. The rearrangement joins TRBV15 to TRBJ1-2; TRBD1 might be the D (6 bases). CDR1 and CDR2 (germline): LNHNV, YYDKDF (reference sequence). Trimming pared 0 bases from V and 8 bases from J, leaving 16 bases between. The length of the CDR3 is 15 residues. The CDR3 sequence is CATSRERGALMGYTL. The CDR3 region has the DNA TGTGCCACCAGCAGAGAACGGGGGGCTCTTATGGGCTACACCCTC.

This clonotype was recorded at least ten times. The V and J genes are TRBV15 and TRBJ1-3; D is undetermined. V shed 1 base and J shed 1 base, with 8 bases lying between them. The CDR3 has 15 residues. CDR1 and CDR2 from the germline V gene are LNHNV and YYDKDF (reference sequence). CDR3 DNA: TGTGCCACCAGCAGAGTACCCGGGTCTGGAAACACCATATATTTT. Translating gives CATSRVPGSGNTIYF.

There are many counts of this clonotype. The V gene is TRBV10-3, the J gene TRBJ2-5; 7 bases line up with TRBD1. Germline CDR1 and CDR2: ENHRY and SYGVKD. This CDR3 region has 14 residues. After removal of 10 bases from V and 2 bases from J, the junction contained 10 bases not matched to a gene. The CDR3 DNA is TGTGCCACTAGGCCAAGACAGGGTCAAGAGACCCAGTACTTC. It is translated as CATRPRQGQETQYF.

This rearrangement joins TRBV11-2 to TRBJ2-5, with TRBD2 matching over 11 bases. J gave up 3 bases and V 2 bases, and 5 bases lay outside the gene matches. The germline CDR1 and CDR2 sequences are SGHAT and FQNNGV. The CDR3 is 16 amino acids. This CDR3 is CASSLTPGLAEETQYF. The CDR3 nucleotides are TGTGCCAGCAGCTTAACCCCGGGACTAGCGGAAGAGACCCAGTACTTC.

In this sample, this clonotype turned up many times. J is TRBJ1-2 and V is TRBV12-3 or TRBV12-4; D is perhaps TRBD1 (5 bases). The V gene lost 6 bases and the J gene lost 5 bases, with 16 bases spanning the gap. The CDR3 totals 14 residues. In nucleotides, the CDR3 is TGTGCCAGCAGGCAATCAGGGACGGGGTATGGCTACACCTTC. This codes for CASRQSGTGYGYTF.

Ten or more counts support this clonotype. This chain connects TRBV19 to TRBJ1-2, with D uncertain. The V and J ends lost 3 bases and 2 bases respectively, with 7 bases between them. Germline lookup yields CDR1 LNHDA and CDR2 SQIVND (reference sequence). CDR3 length: 13 residues. CDR3 nucleotides: TGTGCCAGTAGTATTACGGGGAACTATGGCTACACCTTC. Residues: CASSITGNYGYTF. The full variable domain, its missing parts supplied by reference TRBV19 and TRBJ1-2, is DGGITQSPKYLFRKEGQNVTLSCEQNLNHDAMYWYRQDPGQGLRLIYYSQIVNDFQKGDIAEGYSVSREKKESFPLTVTSAQKNPTAFYLCASSITGNYGYTFGSGTRLTVV.

This clonotype was seen repeatedly, ten times or more. The V gene is TRBV19, the J gene TRBJ1-5; perhaps TRBD1 as D (5 bases). CDR1 and CDR2 (germline): LNHDA, SQIVND (reference sequence). CDR3 length: 13 amino acids. Trimming stripped 6 bases from V and 7 bases from J, with 13 bases between. The CDR3 DNA is TGTGCCAGTAGCCAGGGTTGGGGGCAGCCCCAGCATTTT. Translation gives CASSQGWGQPQHF.

This clonotype has at least ten counts. This sequence joins TRBV28 and TRBJ1-3, with TRBD1 as a possible D gene (5 bases). Between the trimmed V and J ends, which lost 5 bases and 4 bases, there was a span of 18 bases. Germline-derived CDR1 and CDR2 are MDHEN and SYDVKM. This CDR3 is 16 amino acids long. CDR3 coding DNA: TGTGCCAGCAGTCTCGTGGGGACGGCTTCAGGAAACACCATATATTTT. This codes for CASSLVGTASGNTIYF. The entire variable domain, with the rest obtained from reference TRBV28 and TRBJ1-3, is as follows: DVKVTQSSRYLVKRTGEKVFLECVQDMDHENMFWYRQDPGLGLRLIYFSYDVKMKEKGDIPEGYSVSREKKERFSLILESASTNQTSMYLCASSLVGTASGNTIYFGEGSWLTVV.

A few counts support this clonotype. The chain is built from TRBV7-3 and TRBJ2-1; 7 nucleotides match TRBD2. The ends lost 4 bases at V and 7 bases at J; junction bases unmatched: 13. This CDR3 has 16 residues. CDR1 SGHTA and CDR2 FQGTGA come from the germline V gene. The CDR3: CASSSSPLSSGNEQFF. The DNA of the CDR3 is TGTGCCAGCAGCTCATCCCCCCTCTCTAGCGGTAATGAGCAGTTCTTC.

This clonotype was counted many times. This chain links TRBV11-2 with TRBJ2-7; possible D gene TRBD1, 6 bases. Trimming cost V 7 bases and J 7 bases, with 14 bases left between them. Germline CDR1 and CDR2: SGHAT and FQNNGV. The CDR3 totals 12 residues. CDR3 amino acids: CASMGASREQYF. The CDR3 DNA sequence: TGTGCCAGCATGGGGGCTAGCCGGGAGCAGTACTTC.

This clonotype was seen many times. The chain recombines TRBV7-2 with TRBJ2-6; D possibly uses TRBD1 or TRBD2 (5 bases each). CDR3 size: 13 residues. Germline V gene lookup returns CDR1 SGHTA and CDR2 FQGNSA. Trimming removed 11 bases at V and 2 bases at J, with 10 bases between. This chain's CDR3 is CADGGAGANVLTF. CDR3 in DNA: TGTGCCGATGGGGGAGCTGGGGCCAACGTCCTGACTTTC.